The entry below gives a single T cell receptor (beta chain) sequence along with its context. The clone's antigen remains unknown. Base qualities are not provided; no much larger clone lies one nucleotide away. These data come from a study of identifying expanded T cells in peripheral blood (dated by TCRdb to the late 2010s). Turning to the overall study: Four technical replicates, made by sequencing separate aliquots from the same pool of genomic DNA, were compared pairwise.

Broader findings and caveats from the paper: The authors expected that biological variance in healthy repertoires might rise further over much longer intervals, such as months to years. Roughly 1.2 differentially abundant clones were flagged by the binomial model between technical replicates, whereas about 15 and 19 were flagged over approximately two weeks and four weeks, respectively. In all healthy donors, the variance in clone template counts between samples taken two weeks apart rose significantly as total template count increased. Across all healthy-donor time intervals, the beta-binomial model significantly lowered both the number of clones called differentially abundant and the false-positive rate.

During the collection period, no infections or other immune events were recorded for the healthy donors. To calibrate time-dependent variance in a beta-binomial model of T-cell clone differential abundance, blood repertoires from healthy donors were used as a training cohort. The training cohort included around ten healthy donors, of whom 3 were female and 7 were male. Donor ages ranged from about 29 to 65 years, with an average of 43 years. Obtained from a commercial supplier, whole blood was collected from each healthy donor at three time points set around 13 days apart. Genomic DNA was extracted from unsorted whole blood for immunosequencing. TCRbeta CDR3 regions were profiled with the immunoSEQ Assay using bias-controlled multiplex PCR amplification of genomic DNA. The paper's processing steps were these. The absolute abundance of each unique TCRbeta CDR3 region was quantified after sequences were collapsed and filtered. Differential abundance was tested with a binomial (Fisher-equivalent) model and with a beta-binomial model adding time-dependent variance fitted from healthy donors. Clones with fewer than 5 combined templates were removed, and a clone was called differentially abundant if the clone's Benjamini-Hochberg FDR was below 0.01. Using the form v = (b*log(k)+a)^2, the beta-binomial variance was modeled as a function of the total template count across the two samples. TCRdb provides this immuneACCESS table in a form limited to in-frame rearrangements. Some clones are lacking; in checked studies, under half of them reflect an unresolved V gene, and why the rest are absent is not known. The V and J calls and clone size are taken from that table; D and trimming were inferred from the DNA. The sample records about 130,000 clones, approximately 86% of which are singletons. In total, the top ten clones hold roughly 8% of the sample.

The receptor comes from a person between 18 and 70 years old in good health. Sequencing was performed on blood.

The encoded CDR3 is CASSENNNYGYTF. The nucleotide sequence is given as TGTGCCAGCAGTGAAAACAATAACTATGGCTACACCTTC. The sequence links TRBV2 to TRBJ1-2, with the D gene not confidently named. The CDR3 runs 13 amino acids, cysteine and phenylalanine included. Of all the DNA, just the CDR3 is kept, 39 bases in frame from base 1. From the germline V gene, CDR1 is SNHLY and CDR2 is FYNNEI. V is cut by 2 bases and J by 1 base, and the space between the germline ends is 5 bases.